This paragraph reports one TCR beta chain. The source of the sample is a study of cytomegalovirus exposure and HLA in healthy donors. Study-level background: There were 300 to 400 genotyped donors. Of these, about 81% fell in the genetic ancestry cluster associated with self-reported Caucasian donors.

In the PCR, 60 Vbeta and 13 Jbeta primers were used. Using immunoSEQ multiplex PCR, the repertoire was profiled, and TCRdb retains in-frame clones only, with some absent. The sample records 150,000 to 200,000 clones, about 80% being singletons. The receptor comes from a woman in her 50s in good health and CMV-seronegative. The specimen was PBMCs.

CDR3 nucleotide sequence: TGCGCCAGCAGTGAGGGGACAGGGTCTTCGAGTGGCTACACCTTC. Amino acids: CASSEGTGSSSGYTF. V is TRBV10-1 and J is TRBJ1-2; 9 bases agree with TRBD1. Germline-derived CDR1 and CDR2 are WNHNN and SYGVQD (reference sequence). The V and J ends lost 2 bases and 7 bases, in that order; junction bases with no gene match: 8. This CDR3 is 15 amino acids long.